This passage covers 16 T cell receptor beta chains from one sample sequenced in a study of low-dose radiotherapy and immunotherapy resistance in tumors. Described time point: after trial treatment. Indicated treatment: LDRT plus nivolumab, ipilimumab, low-dose cyclophosphamide and aspirin (RACIN trial). The authors amplified TCRs for 15 to 25 PCR cycles with a constant-region primer and a V-primer adapter. MiXCR, run by TCRdb on the reads, gives a single entry per CDR3 protein. The sample has roughly 50,000 distinct CDR3 sequences; roughly a third are singletons. The material was PBMCs, obtained after low-dose radiotherapy plus immunotherapy. These receptor sequences come from a male donor with rectosigmoid adenocarcinoma.

This clonotype appeared many times. The rearrangement joins TRBV29-1 to TRBJ2-5; 9 bases fit TRBD1. The V gene's germline CDR1 is SQVTM and CDR2 ANQGSEA. V shed 7 bases, J shed 5 bases, and the junction held 8 bases outside the gene matches. The length of the CDR3 is 13 residues. The CDR3 bases are TGCAGCGCCACTGGGACAGGGCGGGAGACCCAGTACTTC. Its protein product is CSATGTGRETQYF.

The table lists this clonotype with many counts. The chain links TRBV28 to TRBJ1-1, with D hard to call. The CDR3 totals 11 residues. V was shortened by 7 bases and J by 10 bases, with 13 bases between the two germline ends. The germline CDR1 and CDR2 sequences are MDHEN and SYDVKM. The CDR3 region is CASTLLARAFF. The CDR3 nucleotides are TGTGCCAGCACCCTCCTCGCCCGAGCTTTCTTT.

The chain has TRBV5-1 and TRBJ2-3, with TRBD2 matching 8 bases. This CDR3 is built from 15 residues. The germline V gene has CDR1 SGHRS and CDR2 YFSETQ. The junction had 4 bases not matched to a gene; V was cut back by 2 bases and J by 2 bases. CDR3 residues: CASSFQRGNTDTQYF. The CDR3 coding sequence is TGCGCCAGCAGCTTTCAGCGGGGGAACACAGATACGCAGTATTTT.

The chain employs TRBV4-3 and TRBJ2-7; the D gene could be TRBD1 or TRBD2 (5 bases each). This CDR3 has 14 residues. V was shortened by 3 bases and J by 6 bases, with 15 bases between the two germline ends. CDR1 is LGHNA and CDR2 is YSLEER in the germline V gene. CDR3: CASSQAGTPLEQYF. CDR3 nucleotide sequence: TGCGCCAGCAGCCAGGCAGGGACCCCCCTCGAGCAGTACTTC.

The chain employs TRBV12-5 and TRBJ1-1, with TRBD1 identical over 7 bases. CDR3 length: 15 amino acids. Germline CDR1 is LGHNT and CDR2 is FRNRAP. V lost 6 bases, J lost 0 bases, and 7 bases stayed unmatched. The CDR3, as DNA: TGTGCTAGTGGCCCCCCCAGGGGGATGAACACTGAAGCTTTCTTT. Translation: CASGPPRGMNTEAFF.

This clonotype was recorded many times. The gene calls are TRBV5-1 and TRBJ2-3; 7 bases are a match to TRBD2. V gave up 1 base and J gave up 3 bases; unmatched junction bases: 5. The germline CDR1 and CDR2 sequences are SGHRS and YFSETQ. This CDR3 has 15 residues. CDR3: CASSLTAGQTDTQYF. CDR3 nucleotides: TGCGCCAGCAGCTTGACAGCGGGGCAGACAGATACGCAGTATTTT.

This clonotype was found many times. The chain is built from TRBV5-8 and TRBJ2-2, with a weak D call TRBD2 (6 bases). Per germline, CDR1 SGHTS and CDR2 YDEGEE. This CDR3 contains 16 residues. Trimming cost V 4 bases and J 5 bases, with 18 bases left between them. CDR3 nucleotide sequence: TGTGCCAGCAGCCAAGACTCCGCGGGGCGGACCGGGGAGCTGTTTTTT. Protein product: CASSQDSAGRTGELFF.

This clonotype was detected a few times. Because the CDR3's place on the DNA is in doubt, the DNA is left out and the CDR3 is given as listed by TCRdb. The chain has TRBV28 and TRBJ2-2; the listed D gene, TRBD1, was not tested against the DNA. From its first to its last residue, the CDR3 has 15 amino acids. Germline assignment: CDR1 MDHEN and CDR2 SYDVKM. The CDR3 loop reads CASSLTQGSGELFFF.

The J gene is TRBJ2-1, the V gene TRBV6-5; 12 bases fit TRBD1. V trimming: 5 bases; J trimming: 7 bases; junction bases outside the gene matches: 3. The CDR3 loop spans 14 amino acids. The germline CDR1 and CDR2 sequences are MNHEY and SVGAGI. CDR3 nucleotide sequence: TGTGCCAGCAGTCAGGGACAGGGGGCGAATGAGCAGTTCTTC. Translation: CASSQGQGANEQFF.

In this sample, this clonotype turned up many times. The CDR3 reads CASTGDPNSYEQYF. CDR3 sequence (DNA): TGTGCCAGCACCGGGGACCCAAACTCCTACGAGCAGTACTTC. The chain employs TRBV11-2 and TRBJ2-7; perhaps D is TRBD1 or TRBD2 (5 bases each). CDR3 size: 14 residues. Looked up from germline, CDR1 is SGHAT and CDR2 is FQNNGV. V was shortened by 7 bases and J by 0 bases, with 13 bases between the two germline ends.

This clonotype was picked up many times. The chain recombines TRBV20-1 with TRBJ2-3; tentative D call: TRBD2 (6 bases). The V and J ends lost 3 bases and 6 bases respectively, with 19 bases between them. There are 15 residues in the CDR3. Germline V gene lookup returns CDR1 DFQATT and CDR2 SNEGSKA (reference sequence). The CDR3 protein is CSARGPGAGGDTQYF. DNA of the CDR3: TGCAGTGCTAGGGGTCCGGGAGCAGGCGGGGATACGCAGTATTTT.

V and J are TRBV6-2 or TRBV6-3 and TRBJ1-1; perhaps TRBD1 as D (5 bases). V was cut by 5 bases and J by 8 bases, with 15 bases left in between. Germline-derived CDR1 and CDR2 are MNHEY and SVGEGT. This CDR3 is built from 13 residues. CDR3 protein: CASSPGGRGEAFF. In DNA form, the CDR3 reads TGTGCCAGCAGTCCCGGAGGGAGGGGAGAAGCTTTCTTT.

This clonotype turned up a few times. This chain joins TRBV28 and TRBJ2-5; perhaps TRBD2 as D (7 bases). This CDR3 has 16 residues. V dropped 8 bases and J dropped 4 bases, with 23 bases sitting between them. The germline V gene has CDR1 MDHEN and CDR2 SYDVKM. CDR3 region: CASSPGGRSVAETQYF. CDR3 nucleotides: TGTGCCAGCTCGCCCGGGGGGCGGTCAGTTGCAGAGACCCAGTACTTC.

V gene TRBV20-1 combines with J gene TRBJ2-3; TRBD1 aligns across 7 bases. V trimming: 5 bases; J trimming: 0 bases; junction bases outside the gene matches: 5. The CDR3 length is 14 residues. Germline V gene lookup returns CDR1 DFQATT and CDR2 SNEGSKA (reference sequence). The CDR3 DNA reads TGCAGTGCTGGGGGACAGTTTAGCACAGATACGCAGTATTTT. Translation: CSAGGQFSTDTQYF.

Only a few counts were recorded for this clonotype. The chain has TRBV28 and TRBJ2-3, with 8 bases lining up with TRBD1. V shed 3 bases, J shed 8 bases, and the junction held 7 bases outside the gene matches. This CDR3 is built from 14 residues. CDR1 and CDR2 (germline): MDHEN, SYDVKM. The CDR3 sequence: CASSLDRVVGTQYF. In DNA, the CDR3 is TGTGCCAGCAGTTTGGACAGGGTGGTAGGTACGCAGTATTTT.

The sample holds many counts of this clonotype. The chain combines TRBV11-2 with TRBJ2-5, with TRBD1 identical over 10 bases. The CDR3 contains 16 residues. J lost 4 bases, V lost 5 bases, and 10 bases had no gene match. CDR1 and CDR2 (germline): SGHAT, FQNNGV. CDR3 amino acids: CASSRRTGGGGETQYF. As DNA, the CDR3 is TGTGCCAGCAGCCGTCGGACAGGGGGAGGGGGAGAGACCCAGTACTTC.